This T cell receptor beta chain was identified in a study of cytomegalovirus exposure and HLA in healthy donors (TCRdb year 2017). About the full investigation: A later analysis indicated that the roughly 120 validation repertoires were generated on the platform also employed for the approximately 700 repertoires of the first cohort. High-throughput TCR immunosequencing, statistical association of individual TCRs with disease status, and machine learning were combined to predict cytomegalovirus infection status. Along with the approximately 650-subject first cohort, a separate validation cohort of over a hundred different subjects was used. The study aimed to test whether signatures of past pathogen exposure could be identified by cataloging public T cell receptors.

With regard to this clone: There is no known antigen for this receptor. No base quality information exists; no much larger clone differs at one position.

The donors were included in the validation cohort of 120 subjects, a group kept apart from the roughly 680-subject first cohort. Results the study describes overall, beyond this receptor: The validation cohort had no HLA typing available for a later analysis, so co-occurrence within that cohort was assessed over all 120 or so repertoires. In a later analysis, TCRs clustered in the first cohort were found to also tend to co-occur in the approximately 110 validation repertoires, with approximately 94% of cluster scores above 0. It was suggested by the authors that the approach could potentially be generalized to other disease states and immunological phenotypes. In the study, about 150 TCR beta chains were listed as associated with cytomegalovirus. The classifier was reported to diagnose cytomegalovirus status with high specificity and sensitivity in both the original and validation cohorts. In vitro tests confirmed that a few of the cytomegalovirus-associated TCR beta chains recognize cytomegalovirus antigens. Across donors, most TCR sequences were observed very rarely, whereas some public TCRs were present in many individuals.

Library creation used the immunoSEQ multiplex PCR assay. Turning to the authors' computational methods: To diagnose cytomegalovirus status from the catalog of TCR beta chain sequences, a statistical classification framework was built. What TCRdb holds here is the immuneACCESS table cut down to in-frame rearrangements. Part of the clones is not present; checked against another copy, under half of the missing clones reflect an unresolved V gene, and the others are unexplained. D and trimming were read from the DNA, whereas the V and J calls and clone size are those reported in that table. A total of some 250,000 clones appear in this sample, nearly 90% of them only once. Less than 0.4% of the sample rests with the top ten. The CDR3 covers 15 residues, taking in both the cysteine and the phenylalanine. The DNA shown is the 45-base CDR3, in frame from base 1. The junction carries 13 bases between V and J, which are trimmed by 4 bases and 2 bases respectively. The germline V gene (reference sequence) gives CDR1 as SGHKS and CDR2 as YYEKEE.

The sample was PBMCs. This receptor was taken from a young woman in good health and CMV-seronegative. The sequence joins TRBV5-5 to TRBJ2-1, with a weak D call of TRBD1 (5 bases match). The DNA reads TGTGCCAGCAGCGGTTCCAGGGATACCTACAATGAGCAGTTCTTC. Its protein reads: CASSGSRDTYNEQFF.